This TCR beta chain is from a study of tissue T cells after allogeneic stem cell transplantation. Sequenced by immunoSEQ multiplex PCR; TCRdb stores in-frame clones only, minus some. The table has over 25,000 clones, about 85% seen once; the top ten hold around 3.5%. Germline loops: CDR1 SGHVS, CDR2 FNYEAQ. CDR3 length: 13 amino acids. V lost 2 bases to trimming and J lost 6 bases, with 8 bases between them. This TCR was sampled from a woman aged 18 to 55 who later had graft-versus-host disease after an allogeneic stem cell transplant. The rearrangement uses TRBV7-6 and TRBJ2-1, with D perhaps TRBD2 (5 bases). The material sequenced was blood, taken before transplantation. For the CDR3, the DNA is TGTGCCAGCAGCTTACGTAGCGTCAATGAGCAGTTCTTC. It yields the protein CASSLRSVNEQFF.